This entry describes one T cell receptor (beta chain). Its antigen is currently not known. No base quality information exists; no much larger clone differs at one position. The cohort consisted of 650 to 700 healthy bone marrow donors. Cohort members were all nominally healthy when sampled, although unrecorded immune exposures were likely present. The donor tested CMV seropositive and was one of the 289 seropositive cohort members. A peripheral blood sample was collected from each donor, and TCR beta sequencing was performed on peripheral blood mononuclear cells. Genomic DNA was extracted from the blood cell samples with the Qiagen DNeasy Blood Extraction Kit. This specimen comes from a study of cytomegalovirus exposure and HLA in healthy donors (TCRdb year 2017). Looking at the study overall: According to an earlier analysis of 450 to 650 of the donors, about 180 million T cells yielded 117 million unique TCR beta sequences and approximately 280 Gb of sequence data. An early release covering roughly 580 HLA-typed donors comprised approximately 290 gigabases of sequencing data and around 80 million unique TCR sequences. Among the roughly 380 genotyped donors, more than 70% belonged to the genetic ancestry cluster associated with self-reported Caucasian donors. The study aimed to test whether cataloging public T cell receptors could reveal signatures of past pathogen exposure. Using immunosequencing, the study profiled T cell repertoires from approximately 700 subjects and related those repertoires to cytomegalovirus serostatus. Besides the first cohort of around 670 subjects, a separate validation cohort made up of 120 different subjects was used. To predict cytomegalovirus infection status, the study brought together high-throughput TCR immunosequencing, statistical association of individual TCRs with disease status, and machine learning. To study patterns of TCR occurrence, a later analysis re-analyzed previously published TCR beta repertoires from under 750 donors and added high-resolution HLA genotyping. Rather than using new phenotypic data, the later analysis identified candidate immune exposures from TCR beta sequences and from how often those sequences occurred across donors. An earlier analysis of around 540 of the donors applied high-throughput TCR beta sequencing to assess whether each TCR beta V gene segment acted as functional or pseudogenic. Donor age, sex, ethnicity and CMV serostatus were compiled alongside the repertoire data. A later genetic analysis took genome-wide SNP genotypes for about 55% of the 666 donors and used that subset as a discovery cohort. All discovery cohort repertoires had been generated using a single sequencing platform. Class I and class II HLA loci were covered by the typing at four-digit resolution. Typing coverage differed by locus: A, B, C, DRB1 and DQB1 were typed in about 629-630 donors, DQA1 in roughly 510, DPA1 in 600 to 610, and DPB1 in around 490. Because of strong linkage in the cohort, roughly five DR-DQ haplotypes were treated as single units for association and clustering. Among 398 genotyped donors of the cohort, an average of about 240,000 unique TCR beta nucleotide sequences were sequenced per donor, roughly 20% of them non-productive. Findings and caveats that apply to the study as a whole: Strong co-occurrence of HLA alleles, especially DR and DQ, made assigning TCR associations to individual alleles difficult. The sequencing pipeline was judged likely to have produced a cluster of highly shared sequence variants as a technical artifact. A later analysis found that TCR association rates varied across HLA loci, with DRB1 alleles showing the most associated TCRs and HLA-C alleles the fewest. The cohort was sequenced for TCR beta chains only, and without alpha or paired-chain data the features that could be detected were limited. Roughly uniform sequencing depth across donors was assumed in presence/absence analyses, although this assumption may not hold. Several of the top co-occurrence clusters appeared to be linked to parvovirus B19, influenza, CMV and Epstein-Barr virus, according to a later analysis. The classifier was reported to diagnose cytomegalovirus status with high specificity and sensitivity in both the original cohort and the validation cohort. A further reported finding was that TCR beta sequences accurately predicted the HLA-A and HLA-B alleles for most subjects in the first cohort. The 87-base-pair reads could not distinguish some IMGT-functional V segments, including TRBV6-2 and TRBV6-3, so those segments were excluded. An earlier analysis of approximately 590 of the donors showed that most TCR beta V segments appeared in productive rearrangements either about 87% or about 30% of the time, which broadly matched IMGT annotations. In a later genetic analysis, a missense DCLRE1C variant was associated with V-gene and J-gene trimming of TCR beta chains, and the association was replicated in an independent cohort. A later analysis associated 16,951 TCR beta sequences with specific HLA alleles at a false discovery rate of 0.05. Most TCR sequences were seen in very few donors, while some public TCRs were found in many individuals. It was suggested by the authors that the approach could potentially be generalized to other disease states and immunological phenotypes. For the cohort, immune exposure information was limited to CMV serostatus. Three of the identified cytomegalovirus-associated TCR beta chains were confirmed in vitro to be specific for cytomegalovirus antigens. Correlated functional status among segregating V segments might be attributable to linkage disequilibrium, but an unknown experimental factor could not be ruled out. Because counts were too low, about 18 rarely observed V segments, including chromosome 9 orphons, were left out of the earlier analysis of approximately 500 of the donors. According to a later analysis, most CMV-associated TCR beta chains appeared to be HLA-restricted, and the HLA associations seemed to be driven largely by CMV exposure. Compared with the roughly 700-donor mean, donors in an Asian-associated ancestry cluster had fewer N-insertions in productive TCRs, according to a later genetic analysis. In the study, around 150 TCR beta chains were listed as associated with cytomegalovirus. Because HLA typing was unavailable for some donors at each locus, only the typed subset was used in association tests. In a later analysis, HLA-associated TCR beta chains showed more clonal expansion and lower generation probabilities than non-associated chains that were equally common.

V gives up 5 bases and J gives up 4 bases, and the segment between their germline ends measures 8 bases. CDR1 and CDR2 (PRHDT, FYEKMQ) derive from the germline V gene (reference sequence). The CDR3 runs 12 amino acids, cysteine and phenylalanine included. Solely the CDR3 DNA is kept, with 36 bases framed from the first base. Library prep was done by the immunoSEQ multiplex PCR assay. For the multiplex PCR, a mixture combining 60 forward primers for TCR Vbeta segments and 13 reverse primers for TCR Jbeta segments was used. Amplification of the CDR3 region of rearranged TCR beta genes was performed with a multiplex PCR assay on genomic DNA. On the Illumina HiSeq System, the amplified TCR beta libraries were sequenced as 87-base-pair reads. The authors' analysis ran thus. Across the 700 or so repertoires, a later analysis counted 80 million or so unique TCR beta chains, around 11 million of which were shared by at least two donors. To remove PCR and sequencing errors, raw reads were error-corrected and collapsed into unique sequences using a nearest-neighbor algorithm that merged closely related sequences. Alignment of CDR3 sequences to IMGT reference sequences was used to assign V, D and J gene segments. For a sequence to be retained, a match of at least six nucleotides was required to both a V gene segment and a J gene segment. Rearrangements were classified as productive when the CDR3 lacked stop codons and remained in frame with V and J, and all other rearrangements were classified as non-productive. Following IMGT convention, CDR3 was defined as the stretch from the second conserved V-encoded cysteine to the conserved J-encoded phenylalanine. The earlier analysis of 587 of the donors excluded sequences that lacked an unambiguous match to a single V gene segment. An earlier analysis of a few hundred of the donors called V segments functional above 56.7% productive rearrangements and segregating when the between-donor standard deviation exceeded 5%. A statistical classification framework was developed to diagnose cytomegalovirus status using the catalog of TCR beta chain sequences. In a later analysis, V and J genes were assigned by comparing TCR nucleotide sequences against IMGT/GENE-DB human TR gene sequences. Using the TCRdist pipeline, a later analysis assigned CDR3 sequences along with most-parsimonious VDJ recombination scenarios. A later analysis defined each TCR beta chain by its CDR3 amino acid sequence plus V-gene family, and excluded reads lacking a unique V-gene family. A later analysis removed roughly 590 highly shared, low-generation-probability nucleotide sequences to deal with suspected cross-contamination and a sequencing artifact. In a later analysis, a clonal expansion index was calculated for each public chain from normalized within-repertoire ranks of inferred template counts. In a later analysis, generation probabilities were computed using a VDJ recombination model fitted to out-of-frame rearrangements, and the results were checked against IGoR. Hypergeometric tests were used in a later analysis to score TCR-TCR, TCR-HLA and TCR-CMV co-occurrence, with a repertoire-size bias correction applied to the TCR pairs. False discovery rates were estimated in a later analysis by permuting HLA or CMV assignments 20 times. In a later analysis, co-occurring TCRs were grouped using DBSCAN, with TCRdist sequence similarity added in when clustering inside HLA-allele-positive subsets. Repertoires with fewer than 30,000 or more than 120,000 public chains were left out of co-occurrence clustering, as were several repertoires with anomalous nucleotide sharing. TCRdb's version of the immuneACCESS table is confined to in-frame rearrangements and falls short of the full clone set. An unresolved V gene accounts for under half of the shortfall where checked; the remainder is of unknown origin. V and J calls and clone size come straight from that table; D and trimming were deduced from the DNA. This sample holds around 200,000 clones; over 70% were observed only once. Approximately 2.6% of the sample is in the top ten clones.

The chain is encoded by TRBV13 joined to TRBJ1-2; the D gene remains uncertain. The sequence came from a woman aged 55-69 years in good health and CMV-seropositive. Sequencing used PBMCs. The sequenced DNA is TGTGCCAGCAGCGGGCAGCTCTATGGCTACACCTTC. The encoded protein is CASSGQLYGYTF.